The 11 T cell receptor beta chains below all came from one sample that was sequenced in a study of T cell responses to AZD1222 COVID-19 vaccine (dated by TCRdb to about 2021). To prepare the library, the immunoSEQ multiplex PCR assay was applied. Here the immuneACCESS table is served through TCRdb, limited to in-frame sequences with V and J called. Missing clones are a known gap in these copies; in checked studies unresolved V genes cover under half, and the rest lacks a known reason. For this sample the table gives about 73,000 clones, of which roughly nine tenths were detected only once. The ten largest clones take up about 9.3% of the sample. The sample's time point label, in plain terms: about 28 days (+/-7) after the second vaccine dose. The sequences come from peripheral blood, collected 28 days after the second AZD1222 dose. All receptors derive from an adult who received the AZD1222 COVID-19 vaccine.

The gene calls are TRBV4-2 and TRBJ2-1; D remains unclear. This CDR3 region has 12 residues. Trimming cost V 1 base and J 9 bases, with 7 bases left between them. From germline, CDR1 is LGHNA and CDR2 YNFKEQ. CDR3 sequence reads: CASSQGNGEQFF. The CDR3, as DNA: TGTGCCAGCAGCCAAGGGAATGGTGAGCAGTTCTTC.

Only a few counts were recorded for this clone. This CDR3 reads CAISESGGYYGYTF. The CDR3 DNA reads TGTGCCATCAGTGAGTCCGGGGGCTACTATGGCTACACCTTC. This chain joins TRBV10-3 and TRBJ1-2, with TRBD1 as a possible D gene (6 bases). The CDR3 loop spans 14 amino acids. Germline V gene sequence: CDR1 ENHRY, CDR2 SYGVKD. V lost 0 bases to trimming and J lost 3 bases, with 8 bases between them.

A note on this clone: The same CDR3 arises from other DNA sequences in this sample as well. This chain uses TRBV9 with TRBJ2-3; D gene ambiguous. Germline loops: CDR1 SGDLS, CDR2 YYNGEE. The CDR3 loop spans 12 amino acids. V gave up 3 bases and J gave up 0 bases, with 2 bases separating them. The CDR3 DNA reads TGTGCCAGCAGCGGAAGCACAGATACGCAGTATTTT. Its protein product is CASSGSTDTQYF.

This chain joins TRBV19 and TRBJ2-7; D ambiguous. The V and J ends lost 5 bases and 12 bases respectively, with 14 bases between them. The CDR3 runs to 11 residues. Germline values: CDR1 LNHDA, CDR2 SQIVND (reference sequence). CDR3 in amino acids: CASSSATRPYF. In DNA form, the CDR3 reads TGTGCCAGTAGTTCCGCGACTCGTCCGTACTTC. The variable domain in full, with the rest retrieved from reference TRBV19 and TRBJ2-7, is DGGITQSPKYLFRKEGQNVTLSCEQNLNHDAMYWYRQDPGQGLRLIYYSQIVNDFQKGDIAEGYSVSREKKESFPLTVTSAQKNPTAFYLCASSSATRPYFGPGTRLTVT.

V gene TRBV6-5 combines with J gene TRBJ2-7; possibly TRBD1 or TRBD2 for D (5 bases each). There are 15 residues in the CDR3. The V gene lost 4 bases and the J gene lost 7 bases, with 20 bases spanning the gap. Germline-derived CDR1 and CDR2 are MNHEY and SVGAGI. CDR3 protein: CASSSAAGTKREQYF. The CDR3 DNA sequence: TGTGCCAGCAGTTCTGCCGCCGGGACGAAACGGGAGCAGTACTTC.

The gene calls are TRBV12-3 or TRBV12-4 and TRBJ1-2; D remains ambiguous. The CDR3 loop spans 11 amino acids. Trimming took 6 bases from V and 2 from J, leaving 4 bases between them. The CDR3 DNA reads TGTGCCAGCAGGGCCAACTATGGCTACACCTTC. Its translation is CASRANYGYTF.

V usage is TRBV30 and J usage is TRBJ1-4; D might be TRBD1 (5 bases). V was shortened by 2 bases and J by 10 bases, with 20 bases between the two germline ends. This CDR3 has 15 amino acids. Germline CDR1 is GTSNPN and CDR2 is SVGIG (reference sequence). In nucleotides, the CDR3 is TGTGCCTGGAGTACCTCGGGGACGCTAATGGGAAAACTGTTTTTT. Amino acid sequence: CAWSTSGTLMGKLFF.

The chain couples TRBV9 to TRBJ1-3; D remains ambiguous. The CDR3 runs 16 residues. Germline V gives CDR1 SGDLS, CDR2 YYNGEE. V shed 3 bases and J shed 0 bases, with 13 bases lying between them. The CDR3 loop reads CASSAGGLPSGNTIYF. The CDR3 nucleotides are TGTGCCAGCAGCGCAGGTGGCCTCCCCTCTGGAAACACCATATATTTT.

The chain carries TRBV3-1 (or the pseudogene TRBV3-2) and TRBJ2-5; D not certain. V shed 4 bases and J shed 5 bases, with 5 bases lying between them. Germline V gives CDR1 LGHDT, CDR2 YNNKEL (reference sequence). The CDR3 totals 11 residues. The CDR3 nucleotides read TGTGCCAGCAGCCTTGAGGAGACCCAGTACTTC. The encoded protein is CASSLEETQYF.

The chain combines TRBV6-5 with TRBJ1-5; 7 nucleotides match TRBD1. V was clipped by 6 bases and J by 3 bases; unmatched bases: 2. The V gene's germline CDR1 is MNHEY and CDR2 SVGAGI. This CDR3 contains 13 residues. CDR3 sequence reads: CASRDRDNQPQHF. DNA for the CDR3: TGTGCCAGCAGAGACAGGGACAATCAGCCCCAGCATTTT.

The rearrangement links TRBV7-9 to TRBJ2-1, with 15 nucleotides matching TRBD2. The V gene end was trimmed by 5 bases and the J gene end by 8 bases; junction bases not matched to a gene: 4. There are 15 residues in the CDR3. CDR1 SEHNR and CDR2 FQNEAQ come from the germline V gene (reference sequence). The CDR3 region is CASSGTSGRLDEQFF. The CDR3 nucleotides are TGTGCCAGCAGCGGGACTAGCGGGAGGTTGGATGAGCAGTTCTTC.